These 30 T cell receptor beta chains were all obtained from the same sample, sequenced in a study of T cells in Graves' hyperthyroidism and ophthalmopathy. From RNA transcripts, TCR beta CDR3 regions were amplified. Researchers ran a first-round RT-PCR on the TCR CDR3 using the HTBI primer set. Using its own MiXCR run on the multiplex PCR reads, TCRdb lists one record per CDR3 protein. This sample has approximately 330,000 distinct CDR3 sequences, with 18% found just once. The sample comprised blood. These receptor sequences come from a woman between 45 and 60 years old with Graves' hyperthyroidism.

J is TRBJ1-1 and V is TRBV5-1; TRBD1 aligns across 7 bases. CDR1 is SGHRS, CDR2 YFSETQ, per germline. J gave up 5 bases and V 2 bases, and 6 bases lay outside the gene matches. This CDR3 region has 14 residues. The CDR3 here is CASSLPDRDTEAFF. In DNA, the CDR3 is TGCGCCAGCAGCTTACCTGACAGGGATACTGAAGCTTTCTTT.

The rearrangement uses TRBV6-9 and TRBJ2-7; the D call may be TRBD1 or TRBD2 (5 bases each). In germline, CDR1 is MNHGY, CDR2 SVAAGI. V lost 4 bases to trimming and J lost 7 bases, with 11 bases between them. This CDR3 comprises 12 residues. The CDR3, as DNA: TGTGCCAGCAGTTGGGACCCAGGGGAGCAGTACTTC. This gives the protein CASSWDPGEQYF.

Details on this clonotype: A much larger clone differs by one base, so this may be a read error. The chain joins TRBV11-2 to TRBJ2-7; 8 bases map to TRBD2. This CDR3 comprises 16 residues. CDR1 is SGHAT, CDR2 FQNNGV, per germline. The trim removed 5 bases at V and 4 bases at J, leaving 13 bases unmatched. As DNA, the CDR3 is TGTGCCAGCAGCCAGCCCTCTAGCGGGCTGACTTACGAGCAGTACGTC. This codes for CASSQPSSGLTYEQYV.

This clonotype was seen a handful of times. This chain uses TRBV12-3 or TRBV12-4 with TRBJ2-5; D is uncertain. The CDR3 loop spans 12 amino acids. V lost 2 bases, J lost 4 bases, and 5 bases lay in between. In DNA, the CDR3 is TGTGCCAGCAGTTTATTTATAGAGACCCAGTACTTC. It codes for CASSLFIETQYF.

The sample holds many counts of this clonotype. The chain joins TRBV6-1 to TRBJ1-2; D is unclear. Looked up from germline, CDR1 is MNHNS and CDR2 is SASEGT. The CDR3 length is 15 residues. The V gene lost 5 bases and the J gene lost 5 bases, with 18 bases spanning the gap. CDR3 nucleotide sequence: TGTGCCAGCAGTTCCTTCACGGCAGGACTTTATGGCTACACCTTC. This sequence encodes CASSSFTAGLYGYTF.

The chain recombines TRBV7-2 with TRBJ1-2; D not certain. The germline V gene encodes CDR1 SGHTA and CDR2 FQGNSA. The germline V and J ends were trimmed by 3 bases and 4 bases, with 9 bases remaining between them. This CDR3 has 13 residues. The DNA of the CDR3 is TGTGCCAGCAGCTTGGACCCTAGCTATGGCTACACCTTC. Encoded protein: CASSLDPSYGYTF.

This clonotype occurred a few times. The rearrangement uses TRBV7-3 and TRBJ1-4; unclear D gene. CDR1 is SGHTA and CDR2 is FQGTGA in the germline V gene. V dropped 1 base and J dropped 5 bases, with 5 bases sitting between them. There are 13 residues in the CDR3. CDR3 sequence reads: CASSLNPNEKLFF. Here the CDR3 DNA reads TGTGCCAGCAGCTTAAACCCAAATGAAAAACTGTTTTTT.

This clonotype was counted between two and nine times. V gene TRBV4-1 combines with J gene TRBJ2-2, with TRBD2 identical over 7 bases. The V segment lost 0 bases and the J segment 8 bases; nucleotides outside the gene matches: 9. The length of the CDR3 is 16 residues. Germline V gene data show CDR1 as MGHRA and CDR2 as YSYEKL. This CDR3 is CASSQDTASGLGELFF. CDR3 nucleotide sequence: TGCGCCAGCAGCCAAGATACGGCTAGCGGCTTAGGGGAGCTGTTTTTT.

The rearrangement links TRBV4-2 to TRBJ1-5, with D hard to call. V lost 4 bases and J 3 bases, leaving 10 bases between the germline ends. The length of the CDR3 is 14 residues. CDR1 LGHNA and CDR2 YNFKEQ come from the germline V gene. CDR3 sequence (DNA): TGTGCCAGCAGCCTGGGTTTGGTCAATCAGCCCCAGCATTTT. It translates to CASSLGLVNQPQHF.

This clonotype was seen repeatedly, ten times or more. J is TRBJ2-7 and V is TRBV10-3, with no clear D. This CDR3 comprises 13 residues. Germline loops: CDR1 ENHRY, CDR2 SYGVKD. V lost 0 bases, J lost 7 bases, and 10 bases lay in between. The CDR3 bases are TGTGCCATCAGTGAGTCGAACAGTCGGGAGCAGTACGTC. Translated: CAISESNSREQYV.

This clonotype came up a few times. This rearrangement joins TRBV19 to TRBJ2-5; maybe TRBD1 (5 bases). CDR1 is LNHDA and CDR2 is SQIVND in the germline V gene (reference sequence). Between the trimmed V and J ends, which lost 2 bases and 5 bases, there was a span of 12 bases. There are 14 residues in the CDR3. The CDR3 nucleotides are TGTGCCAGTAGTATATCAGGGTTGGTTGAGACCCAGTACTTC. Its translation: CASSISGLVETQYF.

The chain has TRBV7-9 and TRBJ2-4; D uncertain. The CDR3 length is 17 residues. V lost 0 bases and J lost 0, with 12 bases in between. Looked up from germline, CDR1 is SEHNR and CDR2 is FQNEAQ (reference sequence). For the CDR3, the DNA is TGTGCCAGCAGCTTAGCGATCGGTACTCTAGCCAAAAACATTCAGTACTTC. Protein sequence: CASSLAIGTLAKNIQYF.

This clonotype was counted at least ten times. The CDR3 spells CASNPTSGSTDTQYF. The CDR3 DNA reads TGCGCCAGCAACCCGACTAGCGGGAGTACAGATACGCAGTATTTT. The chain links TRBV5-1 to TRBJ2-3, with 12 bases that match TRBD2. This CDR3 is built from 15 residues. The germline V gene has CDR1 SGHRS and CDR2 YFSETQ. The junction had 5 bases not matched to a gene; V was cut back by 6 bases and J by 3 bases.

V gene TRBV28 combines with J gene TRBJ1-5; D not certain. Trimming left V 1 base short and J 3 bases short, with 4 bases between. This CDR3 has 13 amino acids. Germline V gives CDR1 MDHEN, CDR2 SYDVKM. The CDR3 DNA is TGTGCCAGCAGTTTATCCCCCAATCAGCCCCAGCATTTT. Translating gives CASSLSPNQPQHF.

The table lists this clonotype with many counts. The chain has TRBV2 and TRBJ2-2, with D hard to call. This CDR3 spans 15 amino acids. V gave up 4 bases and J gave up 4 bases, with 13 bases separating them. CDR1 SNHLY and CDR2 FYNNEI come from the germline V gene. The CDR3 reads CASSATASSTGELFF. The CDR3 DNA is TGTGCCAGCAGTGCCACAGCCTCGAGCACCGGGGAGCTGTTTTTT.

This clonotype was counted only a few times. The chain employs TRBV29-1 and TRBJ1-1; 7 bases are a match to TRBD1. Germline V gene sequence: CDR1 SQVTM, CDR2 ANQGSEA. The ends lost 6 bases at V and 10 bases at J; junction bases unmatched: 5. The CDR3 totals 10 residues. The chain's CDR3 is CSVDTGAAFF. CDR3 coding DNA: TGCAGCGTGGACACAGGGGCAGCTTTCTTT.

Comment on this clonotype: A much bigger clone sits one base away, suggesting this may be a read error. The rearrangement uses TRBV7-8 and TRBJ2-2; TRBD2 aligns across 7 bases. The CDR3 totals 19 residues. The germline V gene has CDR1 SGHVS and CDR2 FQNEAQ. The junction had 16 bases not matched to a gene; V was cut back by 2 bases and J by 4 bases. CDR3 DNA: TGTGCCAGCAGCTTACACAGACTAGCCCTTAAGGTGGGCACCGGGGAGCTGTTTTTT. Translation: CASSLHRLALKVGTGELFF. Variable domain in full (rest from reference TRBV7-8 and TRBJ2-2): GAGVSQSPRYKVAKRGQDVALRCDPISGHVSLFWYQQALGQGPEFLTYFQNEAQLDKSGLPSDRFFAERPEGSVSTLKIQRTQQEDSAVYLCASSLHRLALKVGTGELFFGEGSRLTVL.

Turning to this clonotype: A much larger clone differs by one base, so this may be a read error. V usage is TRBV27 and J usage is TRBJ2-3; 8 bases match TRBD2. Germline CDR1 and CDR2: MNHEY and SMNVEV (reference sequence). The CDR3 covers 14 residues. Losses at the gene ends were 5 bases for V and 6 bases for J; bases not matched to a gene: 7. CDR3 region: CASSPGGPFDTQYF. CDR3 DNA: TGTGCCAGCAGTCCGGGGGGGCCCTTCGATACGCAGTATTTT.

This clonotype was seen a handful of times. The rearrangement links TRBV24-1 to TRBJ2-5; D tentatively reads TRBD1 or TRBD2 (5 bases each). This CDR3 has 15 amino acids. Trimming left V 4 bases short and J 1 base short, with 12 bases between. Germline V gene lookup returns CDR1 KGHDR and CDR2 SFDVKD. CDR3 sequence (DNA): TGTGCCACCAGTGAACCGGGACGGACCCAAGAGACCCAGTACTTC. Its protein product is CATSEPGRTQETQYF.

This clonotype was seen a handful of times. The chain couples TRBV3-1 to TRBJ2-1; a possible D gene is TRBD1 (5 bases). Deletions cut 5 bases from V and 6 bases from J, with 11 bases between. Germline V lookup: CDR1 LGHDT, CDR2 YNNKEL (reference sequence). The CDR3 is 13 residues long. CDR3 protein: CASSRGMGNEQFF. The DNA of the CDR3 is TGTGCCAGCAGCAGGGGCATGGGCAATGAGCAGTTCTTC.

The chain employs TRBV19 and TRBJ1-2, with D possibly matching TRBD1 (6 bases). V was shortened by 7 bases and J by 8 bases, with 20 bases between the two germline ends. CDR1 LNHDA and CDR2 SQIVND come from the germline V gene (reference sequence). The CDR3 totals 14 residues. In nucleotides, the CDR3 is TGTGCCAGTACCCAAGGGTCCGGGGGCGCGGGCTACACCTTC. As protein: CASTQGSGGAGYTF.

This clonotype was recorded at least ten times. The V call is TRBV2, the J call TRBJ1-4; D is undetermined. V lost 1 base and J 5 bases, leaving 11 bases between the germline ends. The CDR3 is 15 residues long. Germline V gives CDR1 SNHLY, CDR2 FYNNEI. CDR3 residues: CASSEGTALNEKLFF. In DNA, the CDR3 is TGTGCCAGCAGTGAAGGGACGGCGCTAAATGAAAAACTGTTTTTT.

This clonotype was found many times. The gene calls are TRBV28 and TRBJ2-3; D is perhaps TRBD2 (6 bases). V lost 3 bases and J 0 bases, leaving 19 bases between the germline ends. Germline-derived CDR1 and CDR2 are MDHEN and SYDVKM. The CDR3 covers 18 residues. The CDR3 loop is CASSFFSWRGYSTDTQYF. The DNA for the CDR3 is TGTGCCAGCAGTTTTTTTTCGTGGCGGGGCTATAGCACAGATACGCAGTATTTT.

This clonotype was picked up a small number of times. The rearrangement uses TRBV11-2 and TRBJ1-1; D unclear. V was cut by 0 bases and J by 4 bases, with 6 bases left in between. Germline loops: CDR1 SGHAT, CDR2 FQNNGV. The CDR3 has 13 amino acids. This CDR3 reads CASSLDRTTEAFF. The CDR3 DNA sequence: TGTGCCAGCAGCTTAGACCGGACCACTGAAGCTTTCTTT.

The table lists this clonotype with many counts. The chain employs TRBV3-1 and TRBJ1-6; D gene unclear. Germline V gene lookup returns CDR1 LGHDT and CDR2 YNNKEL (reference sequence). V lost 4 bases to trimming and J lost 10 bases, with 11 bases between them. The CDR3 runs to 13 residues. CDR3: CASSPGLESPLHF. CDR3 DNA sequence: TGTGCCAGCAGCCCTGGGTTGGAGTCACCCCTCCACTTT.

This clonotype was recorded a few times. The J gene is TRBJ2-1, the V gene TRBV7-2; D is ambiguous. The CDR3 contains 15 residues. Germline V CDR1 and CDR2: SGHTA, FQGNSA. Trimming left V 2 bases short and J 7 bases short, with 15 bases between. CDR3 DNA sequence: TGTGCCAGCAGCTTAAAGAGGTCTCCTGTGAATGAGCAGTTCTTC. Its protein is CASSLKRSPVNEQFF.

This clonotype showed up many times. The chain uses TRBV6-1 and TRBJ2-7; TRBD2 matches 11 bases. With V trimmed by 8 bases and J by 6 bases, 9 bases remained unmatched. The CDR3 is 14 residues long. From germline, CDR1 is MNHNS and CDR2 SASEGT. The CDR3 region is CASGLTSGIAEQYF. CDR3 in DNA: TGTGCCAGCGGTTTGACTAGCGGGATAGCCGAGCAGTACTTC.

The chain uses TRBV2 and TRBJ2-1; D not certain. CDR1 is SNHLY, CDR2 FYNNEI, per germline. The CDR3 runs to 14 residues. V lost 4 bases to trimming and J lost 5 bases, with 12 bases between them. The CDR3 region is CASSGSNQDNEQFF. As DNA, the CDR3 is TGTGCCAGCAGTGGGTCCAACCAGGACAATGAGCAGTTCTTC.

This clonotype was seen only a few times. V gene TRBV9 combines with J gene TRBJ2-2; D gene ambiguous. Trimming pared 0 bases from V and 1 base from J, leaving 10 bases between. CDR3 size: 16 residues. Looked up from germline, CDR1 is SGDLS and CDR2 is YYNGEE. The CDR3 here is CASSVVGPLNTGELFF. In DNA form, the CDR3 reads TGTGCCAGCAGCGTAGTAGGGCCCCTGAACACCGGGGAGCTGTTTTTT.

There are a few counts of this clonotype. V gene TRBV6-1 combines with J gene TRBJ2-7; no clear D. V was clipped by 3 bases and J by 6 bases, with 9 bases between them. Germline CDR1 MNHNS, CDR2 SASEGT. The CDR3 extends over 12 amino acids. CDR3 sequence reads: CASSDPGSEQYF. The DNA of the CDR3 is TGTGCCAGCAGTGACCCCGGTAGCGAGCAGTACTTC.